This T cell receptor (beta chain) originates from a study of CD4 and CD8 cells across lung adenocarcinoma regions. TCRdb analysed the PCR reads with MiXCR anew, one entry per CDR3 protein. The data contain fewer than 7,500 distinct CDR3 sequences, 45% to 65% of them singletons. The patients had localized lung adenocarcinoma, a non-small cell subtype. This clonotype appeared a few times. Sequencing was performed on CD4+ T cells from the center of a lung tumor. This TCR was recovered from a female donor with lung adenocarcinoma. The CD4 and CD8 labels of this study may be unreliable.

CDR3 DNA: TGTGCCACCAGTGACCACCGGGACAGCTACAATGAGCAGTTCTTC. Encoded protein: CATSDHRDSYNEQFF. This chain uses TRBV24-1 with TRBJ2-1, with 7 positions matching TRBD1. J gave up 3 bases and V 4 bases, and 5 bases lay outside the gene matches. Germline-derived CDR1 and CDR2 are KGHDR and SFDVKD. The CDR3 is made up of 15 amino acids.